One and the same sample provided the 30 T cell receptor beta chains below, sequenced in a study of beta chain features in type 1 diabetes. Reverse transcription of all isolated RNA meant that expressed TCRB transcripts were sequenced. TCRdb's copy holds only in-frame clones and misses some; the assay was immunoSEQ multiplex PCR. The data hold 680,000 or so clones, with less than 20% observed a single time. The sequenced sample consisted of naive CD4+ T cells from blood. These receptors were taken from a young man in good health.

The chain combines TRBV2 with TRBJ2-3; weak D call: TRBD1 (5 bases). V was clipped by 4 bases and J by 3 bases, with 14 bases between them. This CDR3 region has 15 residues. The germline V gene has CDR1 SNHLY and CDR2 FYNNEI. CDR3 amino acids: CASSGAGFRTDTQYF. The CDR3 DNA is TGTGCCAGCAGTGGGGCAGGGTTTAGGACAGATACGCAGTATTTT.

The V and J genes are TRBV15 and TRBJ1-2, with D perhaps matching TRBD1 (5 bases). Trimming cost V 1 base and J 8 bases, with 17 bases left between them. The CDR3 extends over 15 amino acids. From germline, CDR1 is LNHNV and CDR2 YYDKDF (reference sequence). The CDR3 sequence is CATSRGDEGAVGYTF. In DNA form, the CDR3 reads TGTGCCACCAGCAGAGGGGACGAGGGTGCAGTGGGCTACACCTTC.

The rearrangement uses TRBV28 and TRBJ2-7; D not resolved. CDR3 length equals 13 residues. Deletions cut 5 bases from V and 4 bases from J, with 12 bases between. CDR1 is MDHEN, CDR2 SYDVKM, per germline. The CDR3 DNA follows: TGTGCCAGCAGTCTCTCGACGGTATACGAGCAGTACTTC. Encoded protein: CASSLSTVYEQYF.

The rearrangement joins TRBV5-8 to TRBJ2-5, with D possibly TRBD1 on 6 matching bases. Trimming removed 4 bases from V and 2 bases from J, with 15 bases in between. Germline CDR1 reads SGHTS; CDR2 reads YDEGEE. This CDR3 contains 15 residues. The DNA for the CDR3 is TGTGCCAGCAGCCTCATTGGCGGACAGCAAGAGACCCAGTACTTC. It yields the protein CASSLIGGQQETQYF.

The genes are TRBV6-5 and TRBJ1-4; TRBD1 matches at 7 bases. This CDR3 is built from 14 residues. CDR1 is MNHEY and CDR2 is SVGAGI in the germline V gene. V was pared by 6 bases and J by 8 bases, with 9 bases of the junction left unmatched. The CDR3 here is CASRKGRGFEKLFF. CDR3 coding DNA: TGTGCCAGCAGAAAGGGCAGGGGGTTCGAAAAACTGTTTTTT.

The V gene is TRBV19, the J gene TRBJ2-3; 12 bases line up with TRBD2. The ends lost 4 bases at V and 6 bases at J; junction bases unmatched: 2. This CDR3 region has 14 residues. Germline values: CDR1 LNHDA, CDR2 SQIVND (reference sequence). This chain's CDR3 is CASSTSGRADTQYF. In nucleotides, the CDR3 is TGTGCCAGTAGTACTAGCGGGAGGGCCGATACGCAGTATTTT.

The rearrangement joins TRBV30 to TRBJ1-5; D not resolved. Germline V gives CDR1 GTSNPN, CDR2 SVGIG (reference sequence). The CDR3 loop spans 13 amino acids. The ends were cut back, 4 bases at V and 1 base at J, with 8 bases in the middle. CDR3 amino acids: CAWNSNSNQPQHF. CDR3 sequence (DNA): TGTGCCTGGAATAGTAACAGCAATCAGCCCCAGCATTTT.

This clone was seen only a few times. Here the CDR3 reads CASSEPGGNSPLHF. CDR3 sequence (DNA): TGTGCCAGCAGTGAACCCGGGGGAAATTCACCCCTCCACTTT. The chain employs TRBV25-1 and TRBJ1-6; TRBD1 might be the D (5 bases). The V end was cut by 2 bases, the J end by 7 bases, with 9 bases between. In germline, CDR1 is MGHDK, CDR2 SYGVNS. This CDR3 is 14 amino acids long.

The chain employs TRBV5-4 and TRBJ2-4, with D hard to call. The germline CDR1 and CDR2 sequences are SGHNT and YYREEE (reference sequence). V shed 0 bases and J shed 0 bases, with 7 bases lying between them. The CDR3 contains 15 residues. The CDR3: CASSLDVGAKNIQYF. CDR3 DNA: TGTGCCAGCAGCTTGGACGTGGGAGCCAAAAACATTCAGTACTTC.

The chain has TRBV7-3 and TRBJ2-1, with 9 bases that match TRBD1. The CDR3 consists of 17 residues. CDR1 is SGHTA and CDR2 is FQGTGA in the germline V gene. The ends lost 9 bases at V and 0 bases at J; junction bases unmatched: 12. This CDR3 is CAREDRGRPSSYNEQFF. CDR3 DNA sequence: TGTGCCAGAGAGGACAGGGGCCGCCCCAGCTCCTACAATGAGCAGTTCTTC.

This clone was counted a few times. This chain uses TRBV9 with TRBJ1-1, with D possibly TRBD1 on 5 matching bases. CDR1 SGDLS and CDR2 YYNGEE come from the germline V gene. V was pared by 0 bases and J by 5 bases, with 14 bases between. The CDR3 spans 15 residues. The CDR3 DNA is TGTGCCAGCAGCGTAGTTTCCAGGGTAGAAACTGAAGCTTTCTTT. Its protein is CASSVVSRVETEAFF.

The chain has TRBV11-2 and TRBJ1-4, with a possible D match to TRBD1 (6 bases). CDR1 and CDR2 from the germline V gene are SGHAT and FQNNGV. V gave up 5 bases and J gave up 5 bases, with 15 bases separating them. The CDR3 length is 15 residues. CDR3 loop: CASSPLRGQNEKLFF. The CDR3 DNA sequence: TGTGCCAGCAGCCCCTTACGGGGACAAAATGAAAAACTGTTTTTT. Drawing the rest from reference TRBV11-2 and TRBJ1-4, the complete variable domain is EAGVAQSPRYKIIEKRQSVAFWCNPISGHATLYWYQQILGQGPKLLIQFQNNGVVDDSQLPKDRFSAERLKGVDSTLKIQPAKLEDSAVYLCASSPLRGQNEKLFFGSGTQLSVL.

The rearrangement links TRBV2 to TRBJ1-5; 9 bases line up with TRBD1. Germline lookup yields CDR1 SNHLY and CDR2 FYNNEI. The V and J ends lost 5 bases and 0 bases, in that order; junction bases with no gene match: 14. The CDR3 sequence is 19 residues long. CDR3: CASSSPGTGTQNSNQPQHF. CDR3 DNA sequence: TGTGCCAGCAGTTCTCCCGGGACAGGGACCCAAAATAGCAATCAGCCCCAGCATTTT.

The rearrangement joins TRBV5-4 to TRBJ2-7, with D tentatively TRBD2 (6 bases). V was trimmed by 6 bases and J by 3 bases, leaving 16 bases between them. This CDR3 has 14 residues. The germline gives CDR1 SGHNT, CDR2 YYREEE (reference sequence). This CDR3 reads CASTREPNGYEQYF. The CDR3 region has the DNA TGTGCCAGCACCCGGGAGCCCAACGGCTACGAGCAGTACTTC.

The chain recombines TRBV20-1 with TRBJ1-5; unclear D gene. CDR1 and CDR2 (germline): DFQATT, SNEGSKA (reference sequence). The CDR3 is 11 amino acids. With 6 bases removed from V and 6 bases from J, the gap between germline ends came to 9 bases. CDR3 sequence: CSATSGQPQHF. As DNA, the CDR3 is TGCAGTGCGACCTCAGGTCAGCCCCAGCATTTT.

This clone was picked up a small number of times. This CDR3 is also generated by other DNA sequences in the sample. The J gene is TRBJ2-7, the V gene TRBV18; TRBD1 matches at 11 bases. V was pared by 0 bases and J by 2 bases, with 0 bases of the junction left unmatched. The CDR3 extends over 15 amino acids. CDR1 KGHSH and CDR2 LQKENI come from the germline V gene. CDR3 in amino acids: CASSPPGQGAYEQYF. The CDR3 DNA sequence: TGTGCCAGCTCACCACCGGGACAGGGGGCCTACGAGCAGTACTTC.

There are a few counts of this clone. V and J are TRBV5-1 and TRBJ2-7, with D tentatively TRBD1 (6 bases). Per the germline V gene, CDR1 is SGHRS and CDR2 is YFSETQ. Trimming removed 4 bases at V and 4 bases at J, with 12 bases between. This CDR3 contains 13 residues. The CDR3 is CASSRDNLYEQYF. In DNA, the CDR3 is TGCGCCAGCAGCCGGGACAACCTTTACGAGCAGTACTTC.

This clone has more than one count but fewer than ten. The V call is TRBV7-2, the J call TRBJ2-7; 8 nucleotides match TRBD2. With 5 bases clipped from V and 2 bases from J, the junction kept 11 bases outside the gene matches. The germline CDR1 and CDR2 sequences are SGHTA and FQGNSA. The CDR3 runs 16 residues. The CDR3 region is CASSPGGSGNPYEQYF. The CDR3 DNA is TGTGCCAGCAGCCCCGGTGGTAGCGGGAACCCCTACGAGCAGTACTTC.

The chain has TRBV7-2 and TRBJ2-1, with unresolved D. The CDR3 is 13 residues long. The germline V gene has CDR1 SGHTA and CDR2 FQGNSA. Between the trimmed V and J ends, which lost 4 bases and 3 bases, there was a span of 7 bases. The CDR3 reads CASSSTHYNEQFF. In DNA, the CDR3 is TGTGCCAGCAGCTCGACACACTACAATGAGCAGTTCTTC. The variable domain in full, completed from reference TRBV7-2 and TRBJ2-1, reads GAGVSQSPSNKVTEKGKDVELRCDPISGHTALYWYRQSLGQGLEFLIYFQGNSAPDKSGLPSDRFSAERTGGSVSTLTIQRTQQEDSAVYLCASSSTHYNEQFFGPGTRLTVL.

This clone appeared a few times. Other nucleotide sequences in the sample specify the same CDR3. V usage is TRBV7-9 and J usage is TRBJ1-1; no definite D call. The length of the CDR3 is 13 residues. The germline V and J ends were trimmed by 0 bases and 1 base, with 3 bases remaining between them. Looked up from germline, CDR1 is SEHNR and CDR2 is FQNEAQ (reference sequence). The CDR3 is CASSLAGNTEAFF. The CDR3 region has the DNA TGTGCCAGCAGCTTAGCAGGGAACACTGAAGCTTTCTTT.

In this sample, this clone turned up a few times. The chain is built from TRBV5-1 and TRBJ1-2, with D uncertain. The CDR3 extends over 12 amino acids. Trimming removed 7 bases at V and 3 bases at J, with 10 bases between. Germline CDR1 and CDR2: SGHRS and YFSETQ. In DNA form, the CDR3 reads TGCGCCAGCCGGGGAAAGGACTATGGCTACACCTTC. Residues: CASRGKDYGYTF.

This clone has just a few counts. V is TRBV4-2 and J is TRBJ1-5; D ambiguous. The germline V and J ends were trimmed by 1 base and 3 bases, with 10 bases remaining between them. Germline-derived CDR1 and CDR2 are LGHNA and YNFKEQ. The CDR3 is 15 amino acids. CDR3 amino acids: CASSQGAYPNQPQHF. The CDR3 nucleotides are TGTGCCAGCAGCCAAGGGGCATACCCCAATCAGCCCCAGCATTTT.

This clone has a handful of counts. As DNA, the CDR3 is TGTGCCAGCAGCTTCCCTCTGGGATCAAACAATGAGCAGTTCTTC. Translating gives CASSFPLGSNNEQFF. The genes are TRBV5-6 and TRBJ2-1; no clear D. The V end lost 2 bases, the J end lost 5 bases, and 14 bases lay between the germline ends. From germline, CDR1 is SGHDT and CDR2 YYEEEE. This CDR3 contains 15 residues.

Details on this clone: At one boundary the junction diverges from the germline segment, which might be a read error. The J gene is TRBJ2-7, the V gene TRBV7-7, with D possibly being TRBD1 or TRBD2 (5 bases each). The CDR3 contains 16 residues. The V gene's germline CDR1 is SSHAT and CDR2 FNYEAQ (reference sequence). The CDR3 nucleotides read TGTGCTAGCAGCTGGGGTTCCGGGACCTCGCCCTACGAGCAGTACTTC. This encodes CASSWGSGTSPYEQYF.

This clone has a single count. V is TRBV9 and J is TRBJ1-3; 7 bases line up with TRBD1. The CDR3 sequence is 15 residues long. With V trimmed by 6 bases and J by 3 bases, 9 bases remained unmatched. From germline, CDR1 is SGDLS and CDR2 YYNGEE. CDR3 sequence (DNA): TGTGCCAGCACCAGAACCGGGACAGATGGAAACACCATATATTTT. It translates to CASTRTGTDGNTIYF.

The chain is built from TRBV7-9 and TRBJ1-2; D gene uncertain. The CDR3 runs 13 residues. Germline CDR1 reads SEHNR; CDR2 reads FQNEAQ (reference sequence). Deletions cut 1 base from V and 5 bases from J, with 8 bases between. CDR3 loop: CASSLGRLYGYTF. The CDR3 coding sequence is TGTGCCAGCAGCTTAGGCAGGCTGTATGGCTACACCTTC. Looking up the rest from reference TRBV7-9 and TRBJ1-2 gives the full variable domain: DTGVSQNPRHKITKRGQNVTFRCDPISEHNRLYWYRQTLGQGPEFLTYFQNEAQLEKSRLLSDRFSAERPKGSFSTLEIQRTEQGDSAMYLCASSLGRLYGYTFGSGTRLTVV.

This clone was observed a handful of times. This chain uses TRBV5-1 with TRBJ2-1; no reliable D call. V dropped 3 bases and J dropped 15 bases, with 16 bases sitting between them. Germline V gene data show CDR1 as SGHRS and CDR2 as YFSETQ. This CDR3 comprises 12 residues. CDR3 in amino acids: CASSSEVGLGFF. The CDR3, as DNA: TGCGCCAGCAGCTCAGAAGTAGGCCTGGGGTTCTTC.

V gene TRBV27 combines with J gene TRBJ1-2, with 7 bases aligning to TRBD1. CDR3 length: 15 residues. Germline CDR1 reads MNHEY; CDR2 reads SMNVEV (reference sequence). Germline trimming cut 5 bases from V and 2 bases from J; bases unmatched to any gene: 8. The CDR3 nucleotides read TGTGCCAGCAGTCGACTAACGACAGGGAACTATGGCTACACCTTC. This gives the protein CASSRLTTGNYGYTF.

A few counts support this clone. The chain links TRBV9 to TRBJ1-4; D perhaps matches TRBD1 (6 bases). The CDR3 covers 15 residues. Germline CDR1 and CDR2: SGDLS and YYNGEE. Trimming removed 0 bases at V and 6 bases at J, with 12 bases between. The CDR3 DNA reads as TGTGCCAGCAGCGTAGCGCAGGGGTTTGATGAAAAACTGTTTTTT. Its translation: CASSVAQGFDEKLFF.

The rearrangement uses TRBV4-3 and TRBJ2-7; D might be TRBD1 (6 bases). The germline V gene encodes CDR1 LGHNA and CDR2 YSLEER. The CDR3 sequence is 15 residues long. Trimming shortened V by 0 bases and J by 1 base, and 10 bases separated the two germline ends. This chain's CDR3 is CASSQEWGQSYEQYF. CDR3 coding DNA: TGCGCCAGCAGCCAAGAGTGGGGACAATCCTACGAGCAGTACTTC.